This T cell receptor (beta chain) was identified in a study of blood T cell repertoires in COVID-19. Study-level information: Acute-phase and convalescent COVID-19 samples originated in the United States, Italy and Spain. PBMCs, B-cell-depleted T cells, or T cells were the source of the cDNA or gDNA that made up the material.

The CDR3 contains 13 residues. J was trimmed by 1 base and V by 10 bases; bases with no gene match: 6. CDR1 and CDR2 from the germline V gene are LGHDT and YNNKEL (reference sequence). Per the original data handling: Amplification of reference gene primers provided the estimated nucleated cell counts. Data came from immunoSEQ multiplex PCR; TCRdb stores just in-frame clones and leaves some out. V and J calls and clone size are given by that table; D and trimming were obtained from the DNA. The table lists about 58,000 clones, around 78% of them singletons. The V call is TRBV3-1 (or the pseudogene TRBV3-2), the J call TRBJ2-7; 8 bases match TRBD1. This receptor was identified in a human donor in a cohort sampled during active COVID-19. Sequencing was performed on peripheral blood. The DNA of the CDR3 is TGTGCCACGAAGACAGGGGAGTCCTACGAGCAGTACTTC. Encoded protein: CATKTGESYEQYF.